The T cell receptor beta chain described here comes from a study of shared clonotypes between healthy human individuals. Broader study findings: Shared clonotypes: about 4.6% naive CD4, about 3.3% naive CD8, less than 2.5% memory CD4, about 0.4% memory CD8. Even with large depth, rarefaction showed that sorted-subset sequencing was incomplete.

This clone has only one observation. Its specificity is not known. Unmatched junction bases numbered 4, after V lost 4 bases and J lost 0 bases. This CDR3 comprises 16 residues. From germline, CDR1 is MNHNY and CDR2 SVGAGI (reference sequence). As processed by the authors: Owing to the provision of junction-only sequences devoid of quality scores by immunoSEQ, filtering differed. This table comes from immunoSEQ multiplex PCR, and its TCRdb copy is limited to in-frame clones, with some not included. V and J calls and clone size are as listed in that table; D and trimming were resolved from the DNA. This repertoire shows about 1.4 million clones, approximately 96% found once; its top ten account for over 1%.

This sequence was found in a man between 25 and 39 years old in good health. The gene calls are TRBV6-6 and TRBJ2-1; 9 bases are a match to TRBD2. Sequenced material: naive CD4+ T cells sorted from blood. Described subset: CD45RA+ positively selected. Here the CDR3 DNA reads TGTGCCAGCAGTTCCCTAGCGGGGAGCTCCTACAATGAGCAGTTCTTC. It is translated as CASSSLAGSSYNEQFF.